The present T cell receptor (beta chain) was sequenced within a study of beta chain features in type 1 diabetes. General observations from the study: Shorter TCRB CDR3s, moderately but significantly so, marked every one of the four CD4+ subsets in Type 1 diabetes patients.

The CDR3 has 16 residues. V lost 3 bases, J lost 3 bases, and 18 bases lay in between. From germline, CDR1 is SGHTA and CDR2 FQGNSA. This clone was detected only a few times. Its antigen is currently unknown. Of the isolated RNA, all was reverse transcribed, and so the sequenced material was expressed TCRB transcripts. Method: immunoSEQ multiplex PCR; TCRdb's copy keeps in-frame clones and lacks some. The table includes about 390,000 clones, 8.5% to 10% detected once. Material: central memory CD4+ T cells from blood. This TCR came from a man in his thirties or forties with type 1 diabetes. The rearrangement links TRBV7-2 to TRBJ2-7; D is undetermined. The CDR3 here is CASSFKGGFSFYEQYF. The DNA for the CDR3 is TGTGCCAGCAGCTTTAAAGGTGGTTTCAGTTTCTACGAGCAGTACTTC.